A single sample gave rise to the 20 T cell receptor beta chains below, sequenced in a study of blood T cell repertoires in COVID-19. Sequenced by immunoSEQ multiplex PCR; TCRdb stores in-frame clones only, minus some. The table lists about 210,000 clones, about 84% of them singletons, with roughly 7.8% in the top ten. Source material: peripheral blood. Receptors originate from an elderly woman with COVID-19, enrolled during active disease.

This chain joins TRBV3-1 (or the pseudogene TRBV3-2) and TRBJ1-3, with D possibly TRBD1 on 5 matching bases. The CDR3 is 15 amino acids. Trimming removed 4 bases from V and 2 bases from J, with 12 bases in between. The V gene's germline CDR1 is LGHDT and CDR2 YNNKEL (reference sequence). The CDR3 DNA follows: TGTGCCAGCAGCCCTCCCCCAGGGACTGGAAACACCATATATTTT. Protein product: CASSPPPGTGNTIYF.

This clone was counted once. The genes are TRBV20-1 and TRBJ2-7; 7 positions match TRBD1. V was clipped by 5 bases and J by 9 bases; unmatched bases: 7. The CDR3 spans 11 residues. From germline, CDR1 is DFQATT and CDR2 SNEGSKA (reference sequence). In DNA form, the CDR3 reads TGCAGTGCTGCCGCCGACAGGGTGCAGTACTTC. Protein: CSAAADRVQYF.

V is TRBV7-2 and J is TRBJ1-3; D is possibly TRBD1 (5 bases). V dropped 5 bases and J dropped 3 bases, with 11 bases sitting between them. The CDR3 runs 14 residues. Germline loops: CDR1 SGHTA, CDR2 FQGNSA. Here the CDR3 reads CASSPRGNGNTIYF. The CDR3 DNA follows: TGTGCCAGCAGCCCGCGGGGGAATGGAAACACCATATATTTT.

The chain couples TRBV4-1 to TRBJ1-3; tentative D call: TRBD1 (5 bases). The CDR3 consists of 16 residues. The germline gives CDR1 MGHRA, CDR2 YSYEKL. V lost 1 base to trimming and J lost 6 bases, with 16 bases between them. CDR3 region: CASSQVTGPLVNTIYF. In nucleotides, the CDR3 is TGCGCCAGCAGCCAAGTCACAGGCCCATTGGTAAACACCATATATTTT.

The chain employs TRBV9 and TRBJ2-3; 7 bases align to TRBD2. The CDR3 runs 14 residues. Germline V CDR1 and CDR2: SGDLS, YYNGEE. J gave up 2 bases and V 2 bases, and 2 bases lay outside the gene matches. CDR3 sequence reads: CASSVLAATDTQYF. The CDR3 DNA sequence: TGTGCCAGCAGCGTTCTAGCGGCCACAGATACGCAGTATTTT.

The rearrangement joins TRBV18 to TRBJ1-2, with D perhaps TRBD1 (5 bases). The germline V gene encodes CDR1 KGHSH and CDR2 LQKENI. V lost 3 bases, J lost 6 bases, and 14 bases lay in between. The CDR3 is 14 residues long. The CDR3 loop is CASSPLAGGDGYTF. The CDR3 DNA reads TGTGCCAGCTCACCCCTTGCGGGGGGAGATGGCTACACCTTC.

The chain recombines TRBV28 with TRBJ2-5; TRBD1 agrees at 9 bases. The CDR3 totals 14 residues. Germline V gene lookup returns CDR1 MDHEN and CDR2 SYDVKM. V trimming: 5 bases; J trimming: 5 bases; junction bases outside the gene matches: 6. The CDR3 spells CASSIPGTGETQYF. The CDR3 bases are TGTGCCAGCAGTATACCCGGGACAGGGGAGACCCAGTACTTC. Full variable domain (rest looked up from reference TRBV28 and TRBJ2-5): DVKVTQSSRYLVKRTGEKVFLECVQDMDHENMFWYRQDPGLGLRLIYFSYDVKMKEKGDIPEGYSVSREKKERFSLILESASTNQTSMYLCASSIPGTGETQYFGPGTRLLVL.

V is TRBV4-1 and J is TRBJ1-1; no clear D gene. The CDR3 is made up of 14 amino acids. V was shortened by 1 base and J by 5 bases, with 11 bases between the two germline ends. Germline V gene data show CDR1 as MGHRA and CDR2 as YSYEKL. CDR3 sequence: CASSQAAARTEAFF. The CDR3 DNA reads as TGCGCCAGCAGCCAAGCCGCCGCCAGGACTGAAGCTTTCTTT.

V usage is TRBV24-1 and J usage is TRBJ2-1; 9 bases map to TRBD2. Trimming removed 2 bases from V and 5 bases from J; junction bases left unmatched: 6. The CDR3 consists of 16 residues. Germline loops: CDR1 KGHDR, CDR2 SFDVKD. The CDR3 is CATSDYRLAGHNEQFF. The CDR3 nucleotides are TGTGCCACCAGTGATTATAGGCTAGCGGGACACAATGAGCAGTTCTTC.

The table lists this clone with a count of one. V usage is TRBV28 and J usage is TRBJ2-6; D ambiguous. Trimming left V 4 bases short and J 0 bases short, with 7 bases between. The CDR3 loop spans 15 amino acids. The germline V gene has CDR1 MDHEN and CDR2 SYDVKM. CDR3 residues: CASSYGVSGANVLTF. CDR3 coding DNA: TGTGCCAGCAGTTACGGAGTCTCTGGGGCCAACGTCCTGACTTTC.

The J gene is TRBJ1-5, the V gene TRBV5-1, with unresolved D. V gave up 0 bases and J gave up 8 bases, with 12 bases separating them. This CDR3 contains 14 residues. CDR1 and CDR2 (germline): SGHRS, YFSETQ. The CDR3 DNA follows: TGCGCCAGCAGCTTGGGGGGAGCGGTTGAGCCCCAGCATTTT. Its translation: CASSLGGAVEPQHF.

This clone is a singleton in its sample. The chain uses TRBV5-1 and TRBJ2-5; the match to TRBD2 covers 9 bases. The CDR3 contains 18 residues. Germline CDR1 is SGHRS and CDR2 is YFSETQ. The ends lost 4 bases at V and 4 bases at J; junction bases unmatched: 17. The CDR3 loop is CASSQEGTSQGNRETQYF. In nucleotides, the CDR3 is TGCGCCAGCAGCCAGGAAGGGACTAGCCAGGGGAACAGAGAGACCCAGTACTTC.

The CDR3 DNA reads TGTGCCAGCAGCTTAGAGGGACAGGGAAATTCACCCCTCCACTTT. Amino acids: CASSLEGQGNSPLHF. The V gene is TRBV7-9, the J gene TRBJ1-6, with 9 positions matching TRBD1. The CDR3 has 15 amino acids. After removal of 1 base from V and 7 bases from J, the junction contained 2 bases not matched to a gene. Per the germline V gene, CDR1 is SEHNR and CDR2 is FQNEAQ (reference sequence). Drawing the rest from reference TRBV7-9 and TRBJ1-6, the complete variable domain is DTGVSQNPRHKITKRGQNVTFRCDPISEHNRLYWYRQTLGQGPEFLTYFQNEAQLEKSRLLSDRFSAERPKGSFSTLEIQRTEQGDSAMYLCASSLEGQGNSPLHFGNGTRLTVT.

The chain links TRBV6-5 to TRBJ2-3; D is perhaps TRBD2 (6 bases). The germline V gene has CDR1 MNHEY and CDR2 SVGAGI. Between the trimmed V and J ends, which lost 8 bases and 2 bases, there was a span of 11 bases. The CDR3 consists of 13 residues. In DNA form, the CDR3 reads TGTGCCAGCGGGGGGAGTCCCACAGATACGCAGTATTTT. It codes for CASGGSPTDTQYF.

The V call is TRBV2, the J call TRBJ2-7; D ambiguous. The germline V gene encodes CDR1 SNHLY and CDR2 FYNNEI. V lost 10 bases and J 7 bases, leaving 26 bases between the germline ends. This CDR3 spans 15 amino acids. CDR3 in DNA: TGTGCCAACAAACCCTACCGACCTAGGAGTTCGGAGCAGTACTTC. It is translated as CANKPYRPRSSEQYF.

The chain uses TRBV7-8 and TRBJ1-2; 9 positions match TRBD1. The CDR3 contains 16 residues. The V gene end was trimmed by 0 bases and the J gene end by 5 bases; junction bases not matched to a gene: 7. Germline V lookup: CDR1 SGHVS, CDR2 FQNEAQ. This CDR3 reads CASSLASGQGTYGYTF. The CDR3, as DNA: TGTGCCAGCAGCTTAGCCTCCGGACAGGGGACATATGGCTACACCTTC.

In this sample, this clone turned up a few times. The chain combines TRBV5-4 with TRBJ2-7, with 14 bases aligning to TRBD2. The CDR3 length is 16 residues. The V and J ends lost 4 bases and 3 bases, in that order; junction bases with no gene match: 6. CDR1 and CDR2 (germline): SGHNT, YYREEE (reference sequence). The CDR3 DNA is TGTGCCAGCAGCCTCGGACTAGCGGGAGGAGGCTACGAGCAGTACTTC. Its translation is CASSLGLAGGGYEQYF. Full variable domain (rest looked up from reference TRBV5-4 and TRBJ2-7): ETGVTQSPTHLIKTRGQQVTLRCSSQSGHNTVSWYQQALGQGPQFIFQYYREEENGRGNFPPRFSGLQFPNYSSELNVNALELDDSALYLCASSLGLAGGGYEQYFGPGTRLTVT.

This sequence joins TRBV29-1 and TRBJ2-5, with 8 bases fitting TRBD2. The CDR3 contains 12 residues. V shed 6 bases and J 4 bases; nucleotides not matched to a gene: 4. Germline CDR1 is SQVTM and CDR2 is ANQGSEA. The CDR3 coding sequence is TGCAGCGTGCGAGCGGGAGCAGAGACCCAGTACTTC. Its translation is CSVRAGAETQYF.

CDR3 protein: CASSRAGNQPQHF. Here the CDR3 DNA reads TGTGCCAGCAGCCGGGCAGGCAATCAGCCCCAGCATTTT. This sequence joins TRBV7-8 and TRBJ1-5; D is unresolved. The germline CDR1 and CDR2 sequences are SGHVS and FQNEAQ. V dropped 5 bases and J dropped 2 bases, with 7 bases sitting between them. The CDR3 totals 13 residues.

The chain links TRBV5-1 to TRBJ1-1; TRBD1 agrees at 7 bases. CDR1 is SGHRS, CDR2 YFSETQ, per germline. The CDR3 covers 13 residues. V was pared by 4 bases and J by 8 bases, with 8 bases of the junction left unmatched. CDR3 sequence reads: CASSPRDSLEAFF. CDR3 coding DNA: TGCGCCAGCAGCCCCCGGGACAGTCTAGAAGCTTTCTTT.